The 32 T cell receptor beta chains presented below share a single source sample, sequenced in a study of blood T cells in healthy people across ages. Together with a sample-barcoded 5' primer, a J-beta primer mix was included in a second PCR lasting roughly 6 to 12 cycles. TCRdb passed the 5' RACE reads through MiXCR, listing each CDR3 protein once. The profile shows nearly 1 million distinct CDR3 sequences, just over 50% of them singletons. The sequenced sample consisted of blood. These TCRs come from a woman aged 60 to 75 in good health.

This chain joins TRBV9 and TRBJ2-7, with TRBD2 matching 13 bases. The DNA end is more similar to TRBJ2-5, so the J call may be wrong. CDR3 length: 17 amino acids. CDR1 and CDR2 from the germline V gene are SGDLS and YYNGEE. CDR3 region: CASSASPGLAGQETQYF. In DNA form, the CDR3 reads TGTGCCAGCAGCGCCTCCCCGGGACTAGCGGGACAAGAGACCCAGTACTTC.

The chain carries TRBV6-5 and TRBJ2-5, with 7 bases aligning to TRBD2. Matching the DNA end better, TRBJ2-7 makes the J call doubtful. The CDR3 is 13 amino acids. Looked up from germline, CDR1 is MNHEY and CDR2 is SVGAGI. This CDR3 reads CASSRDYRYEQYF. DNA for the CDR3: TGTGCCAGCAGCCGGGACTACAGATACGAGCAGTACTTC.

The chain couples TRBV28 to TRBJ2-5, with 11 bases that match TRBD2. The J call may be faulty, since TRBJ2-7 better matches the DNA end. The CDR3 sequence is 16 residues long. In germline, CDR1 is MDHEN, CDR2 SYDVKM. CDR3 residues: CASSPPAGTSGYEQYF. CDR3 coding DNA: TGTGCCAGCAGTCCCCCCGCCGGGACTAGCGGCTACGAGCAGTACTTC.

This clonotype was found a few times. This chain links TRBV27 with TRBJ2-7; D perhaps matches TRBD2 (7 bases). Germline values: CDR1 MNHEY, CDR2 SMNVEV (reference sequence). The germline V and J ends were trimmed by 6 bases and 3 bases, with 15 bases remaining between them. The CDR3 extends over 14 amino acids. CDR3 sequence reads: CASSAKGGSYEQYF. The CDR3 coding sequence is TGTGCCAGCAGCGCCAAGGGGGGGAGCTACGAGCAGTACTTC.

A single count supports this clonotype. CDR3 coding DNA: TGCAGCGCCACGGGACGCTACCTACTTGAGCAGTTCTTC. Translating gives CSATGRYLLEQFF. The V gene is TRBV29-1, the J gene TRBJ2-1, with D tentatively TRBD1 or TRBD2 (5 bases each). This CDR3 region has 13 residues. From germline, CDR1 is SQVTM and CDR2 ANQGSEA. V lost 7 bases, J lost 9 bases, and 19 bases lay in between.

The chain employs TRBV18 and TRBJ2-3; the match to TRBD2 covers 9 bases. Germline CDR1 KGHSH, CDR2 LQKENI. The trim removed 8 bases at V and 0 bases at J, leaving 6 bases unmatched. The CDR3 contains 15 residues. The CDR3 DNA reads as TGTGCCAGCGGCCCTAGCGGGGCTAGCACAGATACGCAGTATTTT. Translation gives CASGPSGASTDTQYF.

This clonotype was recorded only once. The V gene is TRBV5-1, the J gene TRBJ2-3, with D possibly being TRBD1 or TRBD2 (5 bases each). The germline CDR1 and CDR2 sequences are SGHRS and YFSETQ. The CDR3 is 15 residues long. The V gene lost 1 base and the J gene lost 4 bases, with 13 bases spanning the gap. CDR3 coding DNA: TGCGCCAGCAGCTTGTCTCCGGGGACCGCAGATACGCAGTATTTT. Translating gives CASSLSPGTADTQYF.

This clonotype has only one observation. The CDR3 loop is CASSQETSGVSTDTQYF. CDR3 coding DNA: TGTGCCAGCAGCCAAGAGACTAGCGGGGTAAGCACAGATACGCAGTATTTT. V gene TRBV3-1 combines with J gene TRBJ2-3, with TRBD2 matching 11 bases. The V segment lost 0 bases and the J segment 0 bases; nucleotides outside the gene matches: 2. Germline V gives CDR1 LGHDT, CDR2 YNNKEL (reference sequence). The CDR3 totals 17 residues.

CDR3 sequence: CASSLRSRDDGYTF. The CDR3 coding sequence is TGTGCCAGCAGCTTAAGGTCTCGGGACGACGGCTACACCTTC. The J gene is TRBJ1-2, the V gene TRBV11-1; possible D gene TRBD1, 5 bases. V was trimmed by 2 bases and J by 8 bases, leaving 15 bases between them. The CDR3 contains 14 residues. CDR1 is SGHAT, CDR2 FQDESV, per germline (reference sequence).

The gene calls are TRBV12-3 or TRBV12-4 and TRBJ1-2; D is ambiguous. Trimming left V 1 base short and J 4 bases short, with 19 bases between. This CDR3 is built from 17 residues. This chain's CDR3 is CASSLVTGSRTFYGYTF. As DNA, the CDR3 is TGTGCCAGCAGTTTAGTGACTGGCAGCCGGACCTTCTATGGCTACACCTTC.

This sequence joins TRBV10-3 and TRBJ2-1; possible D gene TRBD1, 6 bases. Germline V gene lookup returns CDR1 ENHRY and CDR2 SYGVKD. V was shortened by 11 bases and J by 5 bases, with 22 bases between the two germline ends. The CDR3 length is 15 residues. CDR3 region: CAVAQGKGGHNEQFF. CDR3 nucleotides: TGTGCCGTCGCACAGGGAAAAGGGGGACACAATGAGCAGTTCTTC.

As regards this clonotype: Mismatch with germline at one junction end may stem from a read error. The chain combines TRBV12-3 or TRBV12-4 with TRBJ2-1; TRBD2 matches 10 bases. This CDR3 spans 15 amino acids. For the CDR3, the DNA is TGTGTCAGCAGTTTTTCTAGCGGGAGTAGCTATGAGCAGTTCTTC. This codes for CVSSFSSGSSYEQFF.

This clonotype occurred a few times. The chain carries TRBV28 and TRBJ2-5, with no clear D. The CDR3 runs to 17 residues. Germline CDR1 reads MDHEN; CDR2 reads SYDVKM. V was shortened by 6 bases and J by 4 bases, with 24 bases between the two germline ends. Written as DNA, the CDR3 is TGTGCCAGCAGGTATACCACGGGCTTAAATGATTTAGAGACCCAGTACTTC. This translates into CASRYTTGLNDLETQYF.

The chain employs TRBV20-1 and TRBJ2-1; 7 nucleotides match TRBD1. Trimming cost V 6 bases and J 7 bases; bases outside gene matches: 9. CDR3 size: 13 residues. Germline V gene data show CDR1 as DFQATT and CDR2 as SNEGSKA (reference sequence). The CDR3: CSAGRTGRNEQFF. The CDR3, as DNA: TGCAGTGCCGGCCGGACAGGCAGGAATGAGCAGTTCTTC.

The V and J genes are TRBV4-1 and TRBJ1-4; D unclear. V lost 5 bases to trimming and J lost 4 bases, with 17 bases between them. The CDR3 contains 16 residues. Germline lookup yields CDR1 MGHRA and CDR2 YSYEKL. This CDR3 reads CASSSYLQPYNEKLFF. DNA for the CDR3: TGCGCCAGCAGCTCATACTTACAGCCCTATAATGAAAAACTGTTTTTT.

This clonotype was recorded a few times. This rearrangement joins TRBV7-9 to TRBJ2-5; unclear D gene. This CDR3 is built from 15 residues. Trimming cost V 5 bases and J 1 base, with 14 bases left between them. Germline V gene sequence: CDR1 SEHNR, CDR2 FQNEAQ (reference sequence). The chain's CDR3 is CASSPPTVSQETQYF. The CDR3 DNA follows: TGTGCCAGCAGCCCACCGACCGTCAGCCAAGAGACCCAGTACTTC.

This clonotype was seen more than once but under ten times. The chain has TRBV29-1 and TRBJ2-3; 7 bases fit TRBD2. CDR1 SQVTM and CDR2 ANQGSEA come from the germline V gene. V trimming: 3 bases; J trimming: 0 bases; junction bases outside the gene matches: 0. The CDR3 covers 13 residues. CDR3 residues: CSVEGGSTDTQYF. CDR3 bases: TGCAGCGTTGAGGGAGGGAGCACAGATACGCAGTATTTT.

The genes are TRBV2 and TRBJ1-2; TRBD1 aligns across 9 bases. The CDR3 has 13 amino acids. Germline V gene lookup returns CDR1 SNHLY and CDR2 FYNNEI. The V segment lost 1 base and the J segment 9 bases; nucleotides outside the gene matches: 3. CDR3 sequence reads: CASSEGTGASYTF. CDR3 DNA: TGTGCCAGCAGTGAAGGGACAGGGGCGAGCTACACCTTC.

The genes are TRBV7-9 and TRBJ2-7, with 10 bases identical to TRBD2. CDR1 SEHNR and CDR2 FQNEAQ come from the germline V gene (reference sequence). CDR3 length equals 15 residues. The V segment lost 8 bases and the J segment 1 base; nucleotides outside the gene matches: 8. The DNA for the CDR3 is TGTGCCAGCGGAGTGGGGGGACTAGCGTCCTACGAGCAGTACTTC. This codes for CASGVGGLASYEQYF.

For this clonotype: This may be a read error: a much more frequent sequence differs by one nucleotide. This CDR3 reads CASSVLGNQETQYF. CDR3 DNA sequence: TGTGCCAGCAGTGTATTAGGGAATCAAGAGACCCAGTACTTC. The chain employs TRBV28 and TRBJ2-5; D uncertain. The germline V gene encodes CDR1 MDHEN and CDR2 SYDVKM. The V end was cut by 5 bases, the J end by 2 bases, with 12 bases between. The CDR3 runs 14 residues. Together with reference TRBV28 and TRBJ2-5, the CDR3 gives the full variable domain: DVKVTQSSRYLVKRTGEKVFLECVQDMDHENMFWYRQDPGLGLRLIYFSYDVKMKEKGDIPEGYSVSREKKERFSLILESASTNQTSMYLCASSVLGNQETQYFGPGTRLLVL.

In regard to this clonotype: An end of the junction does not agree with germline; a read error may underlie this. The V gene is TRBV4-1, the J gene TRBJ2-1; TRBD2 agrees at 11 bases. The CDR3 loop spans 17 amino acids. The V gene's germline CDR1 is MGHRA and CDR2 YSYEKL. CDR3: CTSSQDRTSGGLGEQFF. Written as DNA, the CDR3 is TGCACCAGCAGCCAAGATCGAACTAGCGGGGGTCTTGGGGAGCAGTTCTTC.

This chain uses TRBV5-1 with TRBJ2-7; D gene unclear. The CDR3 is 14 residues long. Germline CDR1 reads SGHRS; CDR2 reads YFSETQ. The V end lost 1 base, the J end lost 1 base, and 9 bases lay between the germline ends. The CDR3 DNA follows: TGCGCCAGCAGCTTGAGTGACCCGTCCTACGAGCAGTACTTC. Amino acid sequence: CASSLSDPSYEQYF. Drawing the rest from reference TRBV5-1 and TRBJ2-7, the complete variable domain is KAGVTQTPRYLIKTRGQQVTLSCSPISGHRSVSWYQQTPGQGLQFLFEYFSETQRNKGNFPGRFSGRQFSNSRSEMNVSTLELGDSALYLCASSLSDPSYEQYFGPGTRLTVT.

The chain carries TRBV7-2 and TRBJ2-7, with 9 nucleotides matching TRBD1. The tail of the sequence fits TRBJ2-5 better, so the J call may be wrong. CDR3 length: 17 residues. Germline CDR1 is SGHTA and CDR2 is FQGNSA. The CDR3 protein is CASSLVPLGQGLETQYF. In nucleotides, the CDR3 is TGTGCCAGCAGCTTAGTTCCTCTCGGACAGGGGCTAGAGACCCAGTACTTC.

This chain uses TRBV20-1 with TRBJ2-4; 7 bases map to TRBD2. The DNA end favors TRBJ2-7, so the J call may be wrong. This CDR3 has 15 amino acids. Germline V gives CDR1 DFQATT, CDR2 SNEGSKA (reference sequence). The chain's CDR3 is CSARAPPAGSHEQYF. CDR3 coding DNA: TGCAGTGCTAGAGCCCCCCCAGCGGGAAGCCACGAGCAGTACTTC.

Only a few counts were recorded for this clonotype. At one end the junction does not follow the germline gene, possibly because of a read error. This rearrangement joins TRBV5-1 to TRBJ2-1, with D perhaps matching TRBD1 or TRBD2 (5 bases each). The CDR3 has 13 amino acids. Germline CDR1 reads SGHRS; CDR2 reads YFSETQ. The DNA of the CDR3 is TGCGCCAGCGGCCGGGACCGTAACAATGGGCAGTTCTTC. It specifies CASGRDRNNGQFF.

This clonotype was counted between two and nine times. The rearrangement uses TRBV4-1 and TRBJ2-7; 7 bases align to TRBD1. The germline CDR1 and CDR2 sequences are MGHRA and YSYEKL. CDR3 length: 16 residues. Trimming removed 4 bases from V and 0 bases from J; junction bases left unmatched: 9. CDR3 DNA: TGCGCCAGCAGCCTACAAGGGACAGTATACTCCTACGAGCAGTACTTC. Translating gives CASSLQGTVYSYEQYF.

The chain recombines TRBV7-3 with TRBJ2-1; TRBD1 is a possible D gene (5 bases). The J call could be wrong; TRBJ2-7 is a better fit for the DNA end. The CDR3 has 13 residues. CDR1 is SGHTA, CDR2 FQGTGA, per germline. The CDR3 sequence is CASSQAGYNEQYF. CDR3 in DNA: TGTGCCAGCAGCCAAGCAGGGTACAATGAGCAGTACTTC.

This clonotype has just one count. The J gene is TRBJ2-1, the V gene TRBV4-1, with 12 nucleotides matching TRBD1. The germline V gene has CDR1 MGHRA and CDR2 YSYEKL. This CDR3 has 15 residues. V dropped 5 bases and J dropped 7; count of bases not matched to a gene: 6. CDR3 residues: CASSLGQGARNEQFF. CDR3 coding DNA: TGCGCCAGCAGCTTGGGACAGGGGGCGCGAAATGAGCAGTTCTTC.

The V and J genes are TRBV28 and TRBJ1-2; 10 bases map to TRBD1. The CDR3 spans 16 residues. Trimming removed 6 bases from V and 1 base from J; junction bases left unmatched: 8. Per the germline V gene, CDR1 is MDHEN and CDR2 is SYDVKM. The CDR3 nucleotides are TGTGCCAGCAGCCGCCACGGGACAGGGGATAACTATGGCTACACCTTC. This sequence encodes CASSRHGTGDNYGYTF.

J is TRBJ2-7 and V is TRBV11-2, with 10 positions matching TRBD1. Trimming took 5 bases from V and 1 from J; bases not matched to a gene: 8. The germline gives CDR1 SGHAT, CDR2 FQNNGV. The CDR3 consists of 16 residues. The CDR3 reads CASSKGQGLLSYEQYF. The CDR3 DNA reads TGTGCCAGCAGCAAGGGACAGGGGTTACTTTCCTACGAGCAGTACTTC.

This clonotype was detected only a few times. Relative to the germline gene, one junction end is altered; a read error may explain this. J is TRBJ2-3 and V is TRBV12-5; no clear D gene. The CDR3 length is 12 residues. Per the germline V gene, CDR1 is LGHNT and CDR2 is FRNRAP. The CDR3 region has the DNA TGTGCTAGTGGTTTTAGCACAGATACGCGGTATTTT. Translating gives CASGFSTDTRYF.

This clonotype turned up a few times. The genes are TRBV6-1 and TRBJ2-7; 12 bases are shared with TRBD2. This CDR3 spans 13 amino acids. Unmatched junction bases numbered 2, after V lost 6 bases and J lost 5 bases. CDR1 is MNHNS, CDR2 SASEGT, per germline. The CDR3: CASRTSGRDEQYF. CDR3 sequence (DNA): TGTGCCAGCAGGACTAGCGGGAGAGACGAGCAGTACTTC.